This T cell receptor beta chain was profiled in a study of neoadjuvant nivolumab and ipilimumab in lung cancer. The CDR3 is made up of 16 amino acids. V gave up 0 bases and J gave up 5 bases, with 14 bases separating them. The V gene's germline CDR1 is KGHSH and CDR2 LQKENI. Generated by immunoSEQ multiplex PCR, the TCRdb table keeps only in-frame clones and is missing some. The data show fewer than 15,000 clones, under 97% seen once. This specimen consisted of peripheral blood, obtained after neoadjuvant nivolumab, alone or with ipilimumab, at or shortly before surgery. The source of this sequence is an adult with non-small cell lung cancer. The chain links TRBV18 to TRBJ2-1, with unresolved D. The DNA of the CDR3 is TGTGCCAGCTCACCACCTCAAGCGACAATTCACAATGAGCAGTTCTTC. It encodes CASSPPQATIHNEQFF. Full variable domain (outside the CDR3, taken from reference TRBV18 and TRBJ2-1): NAGVMQNPRHLVRRRGQEARLRCSPMKGHSHVYWYRQLPEEGLKFMVYLQKENIIDESGMPKERFSAEFPKEGPSILRIQQVVRGDSAAYFCASSPPQATIHNEQFFGPGTRLTVL.